The next 9 T cell receptor beta chains were all read from a single sample in a study of T-cell memory formation after mild COVID-19. TCRdb fed the 5' RACE reads into MiXCR, producing one record per CDR3 protein. This table holds around 150,000 distinct CDR3 sequences, around a tenth found once. The sequenced material came from PBMCs or a T cell subset sorted from them (not recorded which). The source of these receptors is a man aged 18-30 years who had mild COVID-19 (a few samples of this study predate the infection). Cell type and time point are not known.

V and J are TRBV2 and TRBJ2-5; D is possibly TRBD1 (6 bases). From germline, CDR1 is SNHLY and CDR2 FYNNEI. The V and J ends lost 7 bases and 5 bases respectively, with 14 bases between them. This CDR3 has 13 amino acids. The CDR3 DNA follows: TGTGCCAGCAAGAGGGGGTCGGGGGAGACCCAGTACTTC. Residues: CASKRGSGETQYF.

This sequence joins TRBV20-1 and TRBJ2-5, with TRBD2 matching over 8 bases. Germline lookup yields CDR1 DFQATT and CDR2 SNEGSKA (reference sequence). The CDR3 is 14 amino acids. J was trimmed by 5 bases and V by 3 bases; bases with no gene match: 8. DNA for the CDR3: TGCAGTGCTAGCGGGGGGGCCGGGATTGAGACCCAGTACTTC. It encodes CSASGGAGIETQYF.

The gene calls are TRBV29-1 and TRBJ2-6; TRBD1 matches 8 bases. The CDR3 spans 14 residues. CDR1 SQVTM and CDR2 ANQGSEA come from the germline V gene. Trimming removed 7 bases from V and 2 bases from J; junction bases left unmatched: 4. The CDR3 loop is CSAATGAGANVLTF. CDR3 in DNA: TGCAGCGCGGCGACAGGGGCTGGGGCCAACGTCCTGACTTTC.

This clonotype was observed a few times. This chain uses TRBV2 with TRBJ1-3, with 8 bases that match TRBD1. Germline V gene sequence: CDR1 SNHLY, CDR2 FYNNEI. The V segment lost 3 bases and the J segment 4 bases; nucleotides outside the gene matches: 2. The CDR3 loop spans 14 amino acids. The CDR3 DNA reads as TGTGCCAGCAGTGATACAGGGGGAGGAAACACCATATATTTT. It codes for CASSDTGGGNTIYF.

The table lists this clonotype with many counts. The chain has TRBV4-3 and TRBJ1-2, with TRBD1 as a possible D gene (5 bases). The V and J ends lost 0 bases and 4 bases respectively, with 6 bases between them. Germline assignment: CDR1 LGHNA and CDR2 YSLEER. The length of the CDR3 is 13 residues. Here the CDR3 reads CASSQEGAYGYTF. CDR3 nucleotides: TGCGCCAGCAGCCAAGAAGGGGCCTATGGCTACACCTTC.

This clonotype turned up a few times. This chain links TRBV13 with TRBJ1-5; perhaps TRBD1 as D (6 bases). Germline loops: CDR1 PRHDT, CDR2 FYEKMQ (reference sequence). The CDR3 has 15 amino acids. Trimming took off 5 bases at V and 2 bases at J, with 13 bases between the two ends. This chain's CDR3 is CASSVTGQRNQPQHF. CDR3 nucleotides: TGTGCCAGCAGCGTAACAGGGCAGCGCAATCAGCCCCAGCATTTT.

The chain links TRBV12-1 to TRBJ2-5. TRBV12-1 is noted as a pseudogene. The CDR3 runs 12 residues. This CDR3 is CASGAWWSAQYF. The CDR3 DNA follows: TGTGCCAGCGGCGCATGGTGGTCGGCCCAGTACTTC.

This clonotype was counted a few times. The J gene is TRBJ1-2, the V gene TRBV10-3, with 12 positions matching TRBD1. Trimming removed 4 bases from V and 0 bases from J; junction bases left unmatched: 0. Germline V gives CDR1 ENHRY, CDR2 SYGVKD. There are 15 residues in the CDR3. The CDR3 bases are TGTGCCATCAGTGGGGACAGGGGGCCTAACTATGGCTACACCTTC. It encodes CAISGDRGPNYGYTF.

The V call is TRBV6-1, the J call TRBJ2-3; D gene uncertain. V was cut by 2 bases and J by 4 bases, with 7 bases left in between. The CDR3 runs 13 residues. Germline CDR1 is MNHNS and CDR2 is SASEGT. Written as DNA, the CDR3 is TGTGCCAGCAGTGAATTTTCAGCAGATACGCAGTATTTT. This gives the protein CASSEFSADTQYF.